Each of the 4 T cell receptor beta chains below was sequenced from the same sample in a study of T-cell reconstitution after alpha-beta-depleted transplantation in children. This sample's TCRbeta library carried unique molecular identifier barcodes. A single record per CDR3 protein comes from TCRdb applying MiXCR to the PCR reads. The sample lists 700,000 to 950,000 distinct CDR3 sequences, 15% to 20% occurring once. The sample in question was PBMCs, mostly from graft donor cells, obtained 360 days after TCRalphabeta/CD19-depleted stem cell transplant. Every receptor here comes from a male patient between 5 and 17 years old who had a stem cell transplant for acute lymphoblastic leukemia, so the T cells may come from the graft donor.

CDR3 sequence: CASSFAGTSGKETQYF. The DNA of the CDR3 is TGTGCCAGCAGTTTCGCCGGGACTAGCGGGAAAGAGACCCAGTACTTC. The V gene is TRBV12-3 or TRBV12-4, the J gene TRBJ2-5, with 13 bases matching TRBD2. The junction had 4 bases not matched to a gene; V was cut back by 3 bases and J by 3 bases. There are 16 residues in the CDR3.

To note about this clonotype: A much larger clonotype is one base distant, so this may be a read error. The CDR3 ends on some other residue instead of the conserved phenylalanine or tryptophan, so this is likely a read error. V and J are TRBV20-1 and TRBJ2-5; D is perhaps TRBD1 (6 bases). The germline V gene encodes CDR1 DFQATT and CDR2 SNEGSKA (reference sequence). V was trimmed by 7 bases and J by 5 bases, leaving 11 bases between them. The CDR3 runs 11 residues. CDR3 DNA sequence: TGCAGTGGGGGGCTAGGGGAGACCCAGTACTAC. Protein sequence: CSGGLGETQYY.

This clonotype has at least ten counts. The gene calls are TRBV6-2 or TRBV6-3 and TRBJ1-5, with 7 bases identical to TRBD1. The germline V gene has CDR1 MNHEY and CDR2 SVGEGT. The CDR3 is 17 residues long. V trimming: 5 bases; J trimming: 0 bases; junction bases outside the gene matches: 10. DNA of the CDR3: TGTGCCAGCAGTGCGACAGGGTTGGGAAATAGCAATCAGCCCCAGCATTTT. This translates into CASSATGLGNSNQPQHF.

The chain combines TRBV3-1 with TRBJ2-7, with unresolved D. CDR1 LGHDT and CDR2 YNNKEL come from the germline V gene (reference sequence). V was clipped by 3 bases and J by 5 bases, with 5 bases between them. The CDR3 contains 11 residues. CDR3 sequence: CASSHRDEQYF. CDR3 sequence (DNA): TGTGCCAGCAGCCATCGGGACGAGCAGTACTTC.